This record covers a single T cell receptor beta chain. The sample comes from a study of T-cell reconstitution after alpha-beta-depleted transplantation in children. Germline lookup yields CDR1 SQVTM and CDR2 ANQGSEA. Trimming removed 4 bases at V and 3 bases at J, with 14 bases between. The CDR3 loop spans 14 amino acids. Construction of the TCRbeta library involved unique molecular identifiers. TCRdb re-called the PCR reads with MiXCR, one entry per CDR3 protein. The sample comprises some 530,000 distinct CDR3 sequences, approximately 12% of which are singletons, and under 7% rests with the top ten.

V gene TRBV29-1 combines with J gene TRBJ2-3, with a tentative D call TRBD2 (6 bases). Sequenced material: PBMCs from the stem cell graft donor, taken from the stem cell graft. The TCR comes from a human donor who donated a stem cell graft to a child with combined immunodeficiency. The CDR3 bases are TGCAGCGTTGTGGAGGGAGGAAGGACAGATACGCAGTATTTT. Translating gives CSVVEGGRTDTQYF.